A single sample gave rise to the 28 T cell receptor beta chains below, sequenced in a study of blood T cell repertoires in COVID-19. Repertoires were generated with immunoSEQ multiplex PCR, while TCRdb's copy carries only in-frame clones and drops some. The top ten clones hold 27% of a sample with some 78,000 clones, roughly 88% of them seen once. Sequencing was performed on peripheral blood. These receptors originate from a man aged 50-59 years with active or convalescent COVID-19.

The chain uses TRBV29-1 and TRBJ1-2; 7 bases agree with TRBD1. Per the germline V gene, CDR1 is SQVTM and CDR2 is ANQGSEA. There are 13 residues in the CDR3. Losses at the gene ends were 3 bases for V and 2 bases for J; bases not matched to a gene: 3. The CDR3 loop reads CSVEGTENYGYTF. The CDR3 nucleotides are TGCAGCGTTGAGGGGACAGAAAACTATGGCTACACCTTC.

J is TRBJ1-2 and V is TRBV28, with D possibly matching TRBD1 (5 bases). There are 14 residues in the CDR3. V was cut by 2 bases and J by 5 bases, with 12 bases left in between. Germline CDR1 MDHEN, CDR2 SYDVKM. The CDR3 region has the DNA TGTGCCAGCAGTTTAAGGGGAGGAGGATATGGCTACACCTTC. Protein: CASSLRGGGYGYTF.

The chain couples TRBV7-2 to TRBJ1-2; 7 bases are a match to TRBD1. V gave up 1 base and J gave up 4 bases; unmatched junction bases: 12. The CDR3 has 17 amino acids. Per germline, CDR1 SGHTA and CDR2 FQGNSA. CDR3 nucleotides: TGTGCCAGCAGCTTAGGCCTCACAGGGGCTGAGGGCTATGGCTACACCTTC. Protein product: CASSLGLTGAEGYGYTF.

The chain's CDR3 is CASSDQLKETQYF. The CDR3 DNA follows: TGTGCCAGCAGTGACCAACTCAAAGAGACCCAGTACTTC. The chain combines TRBV6-1 with TRBJ2-5; D not resolved. Germline CDR1 MNHNS, CDR2 SASEGT. The V and J ends lost 3 bases and 3 bases respectively, with 8 bases between them. The CDR3 consists of 13 residues.

The chain has TRBV5-4 and TRBJ2-7, with D possibly matching TRBD2 (6 bases). Trimming pared 4 bases from V and 5 bases from J, leaving 22 bases between. This CDR3 has 16 residues. Germline-derived CDR1 and CDR2 are SGHNT and YYREEE (reference sequence). CDR3 sequence: CASSALDLGGMDEQYF. The CDR3 nucleotides are TGTGCCAGCAGCGCACTAGACCTGGGAGGCATGGACGAGCAGTACTTC.

The chain is built from TRBV11-2 and TRBJ1-3, with 10 nucleotides matching TRBD1. The trim removed 1 base at V and 7 bases at J, leaving 1 base unmatched. Germline loops: CDR1 SGHAT, CDR2 FQNNGV. The CDR3 is 14 residues long. In DNA, the CDR3 is TGTGCCAGCAGCTTAGCGGGACAGGGGAACACCATATATTTT. Its protein is CASSLAGQGNTIYF. Together with reference TRBV11-2 and TRBJ1-3, the CDR3 gives the full variable domain: EAGVAQSPRYKIIEKRQSVAFWCNPISGHATLYWYQQILGQGPKLLIQFQNNGVVDDSQLPKDRFSAERLKGVDSTLKIQPAKLEDSAVYLCASSLAGQGNTIYFGEGSWLTVV.

J is TRBJ2-1 and V is TRBV4-1; a possible D gene is TRBD2 (5 bases). Looked up from germline, CDR1 is MGHRA and CDR2 is YSYEKL. CDR3 length equals 14 residues. Trimming took off 1 base at V and 7 bases at J, with 11 bases between the two ends. CDR3 nucleotide sequence: TGCGCCAGCAGCCAAGCTGTTACTAGGAATGAGCAGTTCTTC. It specifies CASSQAVTRNEQFF.

V usage is TRBV7-9 and J usage is TRBJ1-4; 8 bases fit TRBD1. Germline trimming cut 4 bases from V and 2 bases from J; bases unmatched to any gene: 6. The length of the CDR3 is 16 residues. Germline loops: CDR1 SEHNR, CDR2 FQNEAQ (reference sequence). The CDR3 region has the DNA TGTGCCAGCAGCTACGGACAGGGAATCACTAATGAAAAACTGTTTTTT. This sequence encodes CASSYGQGITNEKLFF.

This clone came up a few times. The CDR3 loop reads CAWTTYYNSPLHF. The CDR3 region has the DNA TGTGCCTGGACGACTTACTATAATTCACCCCTCCACTTT. The chain links TRBV30 to TRBJ1-6; D is unclear. V lost 4 bases and J lost 3, with 7 bases in between. The CDR3 length is 13 residues. Germline V gene sequence: CDR1 GTSNPN, CDR2 SVGIG (reference sequence).

This clone has a handful of counts. CDR3 coding DNA: TGTGCCAGCAGCCGGACAGTATCCTACGAGCAGTACTTC. Protein sequence: CASSRTVSYEQYF. J is TRBJ2-7 and V is TRBV6-5, with TRBD1 as a possible D gene (6 bases). Trimming cost V 6 bases and J 1 base, with 10 bases left between them. The germline gives CDR1 MNHEY, CDR2 SVGAGI. The CDR3 is 13 residues long.

The count of this clone is one. This rearrangement joins TRBV24-1 to TRBJ2-1; TRBD1 agrees at 9 bases. The CDR3 runs to 18 residues. Germline assignment: CDR1 KGHDR and CDR2 SFDVKD. V shed 0 bases and J 6 bases; nucleotides not matched to a gene: 11. CDR3 in amino acids: CATSDLAPWDREFNEQFF. For the CDR3, the DNA is TGTGCCACCAGTGATTTGGCCCCGTGGGACAGGGAGTTCAATGAGCAGTTCTTC.

This clone was recorded a few times. CDR3 sequence reads: CASGLAPPGTGTNTEAFF. CDR3 nucleotide sequence: TGTGCTAGTGGTTTGGCCCCTCCCGGGACAGGGACGAACACTGAAGCTTTCTTT. The chain joins TRBV12-5 to TRBJ1-1, with 9 bases lining up with TRBD1. Germline V gene data show CDR1 as LGHNT and CDR2 as FRNRAP. The CDR3 has 18 residues. After removal of 1 base from V and 1 base from J, the junction contained 10 bases not matched to a gene.

The V and J genes are TRBV10-3 and TRBJ2-7, with 10 bases lining up with TRBD2. V shed 5 bases and J 5 bases; nucleotides not matched to a gene: 9. CDR3 length: 15 amino acids. Germline values: CDR1 ENHRY, CDR2 SYGVKD. In nucleotides, the CDR3 is TGTGCCATCAGTAAAGATAGCGGGAGGTATAACGAGCAGTACTTC. It specifies CAISKDSGRYNEQYF.

The rearrangement uses TRBV19 and TRBJ1-3; D is unresolved. Germline V CDR1 and CDR2: LNHDA, SQIVND (reference sequence). Trimming removed 8 bases from V and 4 bases from J, with 15 bases in between. The CDR3 is 14 residues long. In nucleotides, the CDR3 is TGTGCCAGTTTGAAAGGAGCTTCCGGAAACACCATATATTTT. Amino acid sequence: CASLKGASGNTIYF. The full variable domain, rest sourced from reference TRBV19 and TRBJ1-3, is DGGITQSPKYLFRKEGQNVTLSCEQNLNHDAMYWYRQDPGQGLRLIYYSQIVNDFQKGDIAEGYSVSREKKESFPLTVTSAQKNPTAFYLCASLKGASGNTIYFGEGSWLTVV.

The chain is built from TRBV4-3 and TRBJ1-5, with TRBD1 as a possible D gene (6 bases). Trimming left V 0 bases short and J 6 bases short, with 12 bases between. The length of the CDR3 is 15 residues. The germline CDR1 and CDR2 sequences are LGHNA and YSLEER. The CDR3 sequence is CASSQDHRVSQPQHF. CDR3 DNA sequence: TGCGCCAGCAGCCAAGACCACAGGGTTAGTCAGCCCCAGCATTTT.

The chain is built from TRBV19 and TRBJ1-1; tentatively, D is TRBD1 (5 bases). Germline CDR1 reads LNHDA; CDR2 reads SQIVND (reference sequence). The CDR3 is 14 amino acids. V gave up 5 bases and J gave up 1 base, with 11 bases separating them. The CDR3 DNA is TGTGCCAGTAGTCGCTGGGACTCGAACACTGAAGCTTTCTTT. This gives the protein CASSRWDSNTEAFF.

The DNA of the CDR3 is TGTGCCAGCAGCCAAGGCAGCCCGAGGGGCTACACCTTC. This codes for CASSQGSPRGYTF. The rearrangement uses TRBV3-1 (or the pseudogene TRBV3-2) and TRBJ1-2; no clear D. The CDR3 is 13 residues long. Germline V gene data show CDR1 as LGHDT and CDR2 as YNNKEL (reference sequence). V lost 1 base to trimming and J lost 8 bases, with 11 bases between them.

The rearrangement uses TRBV24-1 and TRBJ2-1; the match to TRBD2 covers 11 bases. Germline V gene sequence: CDR1 KGHDR, CDR2 SFDVKD. CDR3 length: 16 residues. The trim removed 4 bases at V and 6 bases at J, leaving 7 bases unmatched. In DNA, the CDR3 is TGTGCCACCAGTGACCCCCTGCTAGCGGGAGGCAATGAGCAGTTCTTC. This translates into CATSDPLLAGGNEQFF.

The chain joins TRBV28 to TRBJ1-3; no clear D. Per germline, CDR1 MDHEN and CDR2 SYDVKM. The CDR3 consists of 14 residues. V was cut by 5 bases and J by 0 bases, with 8 bases left in between. The CDR3, as DNA: TGTGCCAGCAGTCGAGGATCCTCTGGAAACACCATATATTTT. It codes for CASSRGSSGNTIYF. Combining the CDR3 with reference TRBV28 and TRBJ1-3 gives the whole variable domain DVKVTQSSRYLVKRTGEKVFLECVQDMDHENMFWYRQDPGLGLRLIYFSYDVKMKEKGDIPEGYSVSREKKERFSLILESASTNQTSMYLCASSRGSSGNTIYFGEGSWLTVV.

This CDR3 is CASLRAGTYEQYF. CDR3 nucleotide sequence: TGTGCCTCTCTTAGGGCGGGTACCTACGAGCAGTACTTC. The chain combines TRBV30 with TRBJ2-7; possibly TRBD2 for D (5 bases). Germline lookup yields CDR1 GTSNPN and CDR2 SVGIG (reference sequence). With 7 bases removed from V and 2 bases from J, the gap between germline ends came to 15 bases. The CDR3 covers 13 residues.

The CDR3 DNA reads as TGTGCCAGCAGCCAAAGTGGAGGTATAGCGGGAGTGAACACCGGGGAGCTGTTTTTT. This encodes CASSQSGGIAGVNTGELFF. This chain links TRBV7-2 with TRBJ2-2, with 9 bases lining up with TRBD2. The CDR3 totals 19 residues. In germline, CDR1 is SGHTA, CDR2 FQGNSA. With 5 bases clipped from V and 1 base from J, the junction kept 14 bases outside the gene matches.

The rearrangement uses TRBV19 and TRBJ2-1; 12 nucleotides line up with TRBD2. Per germline, CDR1 LNHDA and CDR2 SQIVND (reference sequence). V lost 4 bases, J lost 9 bases, and 1 base stayed unmatched. CDR3 length: 13 residues. CDR3 DNA: TGTGCCAGTAGTACGGGACTAGCGGGTGAGCAGTTCTTC. Translated: CASSTGLAGEQFF.

V gene TRBV15 combines with J gene TRBJ1-4; 10 positions agree with TRBD1. The CDR3 runs 20 residues. With 0 bases clipped from V and 0 bases from J, the junction kept 10 bases outside the gene matches. Germline loops: CDR1 LNHNV, CDR2 YYDKDF (reference sequence). The CDR3 here is CATSRDLPGQGSSTNEKLFF. In DNA form, the CDR3 reads TGTGCCACCAGCAGAGATTTGCCGGGACAGGGGAGTTCAACTAATGAAAAACTGTTTTTT.

This chain links TRBV2 with TRBJ2-7, with D maybe TRBD1 (5 bases). Per germline, CDR1 SNHLY and CDR2 FYNNEI. V shed 4 bases and J shed 6 bases, with 10 bases lying between them. CDR3 length equals 12 residues. CDR3 sequence reads: CASSGWQGEQYF. The CDR3 bases are TGTGCCAGCAGTGGGTGGCAGGGCGAGCAGTACTTC. The full variable domain, rest sourced from reference TRBV2 and TRBJ2-7, is EPEVTQTPSHQVTQMGQEVILRCVPISNHLYFYWYRQILGQKVEFLVSFYNNEISEKSEIFDDQFSVERPDGSNFTLKIRSTKLEDSAMYFCASSGWQGEQYFGPGTRLTVT.

The chain carries TRBV6-5 and TRBJ1-4; the match to TRBD1 covers 7 bases. V was pared by 6 bases and J by 0 bases, with 4 bases of the junction left unmatched. The CDR3 has 15 residues. Germline CDR1 is MNHEY and CDR2 is SVGAGI. The CDR3 DNA reads as TGTGCCAGCAGCCCCAGGGGGACAACTAATGAAAAACTGTTTTTT. This gives the protein CASSPRGTTNEKLFF.

The V and J genes are TRBV27 and TRBJ1-2, with 9 bases matching TRBD1. Germline values: CDR1 MNHEY, CDR2 SMNVEV (reference sequence). V shed 7 bases and J 5 bases; nucleotides not matched to a gene: 5. The CDR3 runs 13 residues. The CDR3 loop is CASTAGTGYGYTF. CDR3 nucleotides: TGTGCCAGCACCGCCGGGACAGGGTATGGCTACACCTTC.

J is TRBJ2-6 and V is TRBV5-6; no definite D call. The CDR3 contains 12 residues. V was pared by 6 bases and J by 3 bases, with 4 bases between. Germline values: CDR1 SGHDT, CDR2 YYEEEE. Here the CDR3 DNA reads TGTGCCAGCACCTATGGGGCCAACGTCCTGACTTTC. Encoded protein: CASTYGANVLTF.

V and J are TRBV5-1 and TRBJ1-5, with 8 bases that match TRBD1. Germline assignment: CDR1 SGHRS and CDR2 YFSETQ. J was trimmed by 1 base and V by 4 bases; bases with no gene match: 13. This CDR3 contains 18 residues. The CDR3 region has the DNA TGCGCCAGCAGCCGGACAGGGAAAGAGCTTAAGAGCAATCAGCCCCAGCATTTT. The encoded protein is CASSRTGKELKSNQPQHF.